The rows below give T cell receptor beta chains drawn from one sample of a study of cytomegalovirus exposure and HLA in healthy donors. Clones were read by immunoSEQ multiplex PCR, and TCRdb kept only the in-frame ones, dropping some. The sample lists 85,000 to 100,000 clones; roughly 60% were seen once. Sequenced: PBMCs. Receptors were obtained from a human donor in good health. Each CDR3 is given with its conserved first and last residue. The D gene is left open where the match is weak. Expanded clones get a size class; other rows say once, few or many, or leave the size out.

TRBV28	15	-	TRBD2	TRBJ2-3	TGTGCCAGCAGTCCTAGCGGGACCGGGACAGATACGCAGTATTTT	CASSPSGTGTDTQYF
TRBV12-5	15	-	-	TRBJ1-1	TGTGCTAGTAGCGGGGGTCAAATCCCCAACACTGAAGCTTTCTTT	CASSGGQIPNTEAFF
TRBV27	14	-	-	TRBJ2-7	TGTGCCAGCAGTTTTGGCAGGGGAGGGTACGAGCAGTACTTC	CASSFGRGGYEQYF
TRBV7-7	16	-	TRBD1	TRBJ2-7	TGTGCCAGCAGCTTAATTATAGGGACAGGGGCTGGGGAGCAGTACTTC	CASSLIIGTGAGEQYF
TRBV5-1	14	-	-	TRBJ2-5	TGCGCCAGCAGCTCGGGAACCCTGGGGGAGACCCAGTACTTC	CASSSGTLGETQYF
TRBV5-1	16	-	-	TRBJ2-1	TGCGCCAGCAGCTTGGAAGGGGGGGGTCTTACCAATGAGCAGTTCTTC	CASSLEGGGLTNEQFF
TRBV25-1	14	-	-	TRBJ2-3	TGTGCCAGCAGTGCCCCCGGGACAACAGATACGCAGTATTTT	CASSAPGTTDTQYF
TRBV18	15	-	TRBD1	TRBJ1-1	TGTGCCAGCTCACTCGGACAGGGGGCGAACACTGAAGCTTTCTTT	CASSLGQGANTEAFF
TRBV9	16	-	TRBD2	TRBJ2-1	TGTGCCAGCAGCGTAGGTGGACTAGCGGAAAACAATGAGCAGTTCTTC	CASSVGGLAENNEQFF
TRBV6-1	14	-	TRBD1	TRBJ2-7	TGTGCCAGCAGTGGTCAGGGGGTCCCCCACGAGCAGTACTTC	CASSGQGVPHEQYF
TRBV11-3	17	-	-	TRBJ1-6	TGTGCCAGCAGCTTAGCGGTCACAGGGCGGGAGAATTCACCCCTCCACTTT	CASSLAVTGRENSPLHF
TRBV9	15	-	TRBD1	TRBJ1-2	TGTGCCAGCAGCGTTAACTCAGGGGGAAACTATGGCTACACCTTC	CASSVNSGGNYGYTF
TRBV7-7	13	-	TRBD1	TRBJ2-5	TGTGCCAGCAGCCAGGACAGGGCGGAGGCCCAGTACTTC	CASSQDRAEAQYF
TRBV28	16	-	-	TRBJ1-5	TGTGCCAGCAGTTCCCTAGTCGGGGTCTCCCAAGGGCCCCAGCATTTT	CASSSLVGVSQGPQHF
TRBV5-5	14	-	-	TRBJ1-3	TGTGCCAGCAGCGGGGGGACCTCTGGAAACACCATATATTTT	CASSGGTSGNTIYF
TRBV19	13	-	-	TRBJ1-3	TGTGCCAGTAAAAGCCTTTCTGGAAACACCATATATTTT	CASKSLSGNTIYF
TRBV7-3	13	few	-	TRBJ2-3	TGTGCCAGCAGCTTAAACTTGGTGGATACGCAGTATTTT	CASSLNLVDTQYF
TRBV15	13	-	-	TRBJ2-5	TGTGCCACCAGCAGAGATCTCGGGGAGACCCAGTACTTC	CATSRDLGETQYF
TRBV9	14	-	TRBD2	TRBJ2-1	TGTGCCACCTCCCGGGGGGGCTCCTACAATGAGCAGTTCTTC	CATSRGGSYNEQFF
TRBV10-3	12	-	-	TRBJ1-1	TGTGCCATCAGTGAAAGGGGAGGTGAAGCTTTCTTT	CAISERGGEAFF
TRBV2	16	-	TRBD1	TRBJ2-7	TGTGCCAGCAGTGCCTTGACAGGGGGCCTTGGCTACGAGCAGTACTTC	CASSALTGGLGYEQYF
TRBV7-2	15	-	TRBD1	TRBJ1-2	TGTGCCAGCAGCTTGGGGACAGGGGGCGTCTATGGCTACACCTTC	CASSLGTGGVYGYTF
TRBV7-9	16	-	TRBD1	TRBJ2-5	TGTGCCAGCAGCTCAGGTTTCGGACAGGGTGTTGAGACCCAGTACTTC	CASSSGFGQGVETQYF
TRBV7-2	16	few	-	TRBJ2-3	TGTGCCAGCAGCTTAGGTGAGCGGCTGAATGCAGATACGCAGTATTTT	CASSLGERLNADTQYF
TRBV18	17	-	-	TRBJ2-5	TGTGCCAGCTCACTCTCGACGAACAGGGTGTCTAGGGCGACCCAGTACTTC	CASSLSTNRVSRATQYF
TRBV5-6	15	-	TRBD1	TRBJ2-7	TGTGCCAGCAGCTTACCGGACAGGGGGCTAGACGAGCAGTACTTC	CASSLPDRGLDEQYF
TRBV9	14	few	TRBD1	TRBJ2-5	TGTGCCAGCAGCGGCGACAGGGAGTCGGAGACCCAGTACTTC	CASSGDRESETQYF
TRBV5-1	15	-	TRBD1	TRBJ2-7	TGCGCCAGCAGCTCGAGTTCCGGGACAGGAGCCGAGCAGTACTTC	CASSSSSGTGAEQYF
TRBV7-2	15	-	-	TRBJ2-7	TGTGCCAGCAGCTTAGTTGCGACAGGCTCCTACGAGCAGTACTTC	CASSLVATGSYEQYF
TRBV7-3	15	-	-	TRBJ1-2	TGTGCCAGCAGCTTAAATCGGCAGGCTAACTATGGCTACACCTTC	CASSLNRQANYGYTF
TRBV5-1	15	few	-	TRBJ2-3	TGCGCCAGCAGCTTGTACCAGGGCCAGGGTAGTACGCAGTATTTT	CASSLYQGQGSTQYF
TRBV18	16	-	TRBD1	TRBJ1-6	TGTGCCAGCTCACCAGGGGCAGGGGGCGGCAATTCACCCCTCCACTTT	CASSPGAGGGNSPLHF
TRBV9	15	-	TRBD1	TRBJ1-2	TGTGCCAGCAGCGTAGGCCCGGGACAGAGCTATGGCTACACCTTC	CASSVGPGQSYGYTF
TRBV2	15	few	-	TRBJ1-2	TGTGCCAGCAGTTTTTTCAGGGACATGTCCTATGGCTACACCTTC	CASSFFRDMSYGYTF
TRBV18	12	-	-	TRBJ1-2	TGTGCCAGCTCACCGCCGGGCTATGGCTACACCTTC	CASSPPGYGYTF
TRBV5-1	13	-	TRBD1	TRBJ2-7	TGCGCCAGCAGCTGGACAGGGGGCCACGAGCAGTACTTC	CASSWTGGHEQYF
TRBV30	15	-	-	TRBJ1-2	TGTGCCTGGAGGGACCCGACAGGAGACAGTTATGGCTACACCTTC	CAWRDPTGDSYGYTF
TRBV5-4	15	-	-	TRBJ2-3	TGTGCCAGCAGCTTGGAGGCTGGGAGAGCAGATACGCAGTATTTT	CASSLEAGRADTQYF
TRBV18	16	-	TRBD2	TRBJ2-1	TGTGCCAGCTCACCACCGCTAGCGGGGGGGCAAGGTGAGCAGTTCTTC	CASSPPLAGGQGEQFF